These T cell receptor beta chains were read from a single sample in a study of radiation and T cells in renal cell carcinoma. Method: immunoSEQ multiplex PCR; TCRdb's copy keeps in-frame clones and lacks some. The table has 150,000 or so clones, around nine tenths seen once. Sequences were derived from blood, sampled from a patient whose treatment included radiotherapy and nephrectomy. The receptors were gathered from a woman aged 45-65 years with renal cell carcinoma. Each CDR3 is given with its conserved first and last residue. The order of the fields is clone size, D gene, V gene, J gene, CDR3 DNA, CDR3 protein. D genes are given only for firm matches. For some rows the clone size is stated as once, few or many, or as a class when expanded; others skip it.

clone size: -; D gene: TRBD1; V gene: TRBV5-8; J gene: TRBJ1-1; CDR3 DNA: TGTGCCAGCAGCTTGGCGCGACAGGGGATCACTGAAGCTTTCTTT; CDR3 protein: CASSLARQGITEAFF
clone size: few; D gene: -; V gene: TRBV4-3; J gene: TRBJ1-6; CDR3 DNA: TGCGCCAGCAGCCAAGATCTGGGGGCAAGTTCACCCCTCCACTTT; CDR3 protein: CASSQDLGASSPLHF
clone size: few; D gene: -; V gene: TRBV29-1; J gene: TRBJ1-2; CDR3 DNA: TGCAGCGTTCTCTCGGGACAAACATATGGCTACACCTTC; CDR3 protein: CSVLSGQTYGYTF
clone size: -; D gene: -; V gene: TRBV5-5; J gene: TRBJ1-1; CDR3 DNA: TGTGCCAGCTCCGGGACGGTGAACACTGAAGCTTTCTTT; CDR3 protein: CASSGTVNTEAFF
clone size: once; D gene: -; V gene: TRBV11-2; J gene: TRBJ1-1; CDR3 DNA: TGTGCCAGCAATCTAAGGGCGGGGGAGGTCACTGAAGCTTTCTTT; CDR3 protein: CASNLRAGEVTEAFF
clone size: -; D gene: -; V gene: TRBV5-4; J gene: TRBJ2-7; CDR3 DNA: TGTGCCAGCAGTGGGGACGATAGGATGTCCTACGAGCAGTACTTC; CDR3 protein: CASSGDDRMSYEQYF
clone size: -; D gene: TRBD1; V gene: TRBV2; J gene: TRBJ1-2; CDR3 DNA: TGTGCCAGCAGCGGGACAGGCTATGGCTACACCTTC; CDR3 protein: CASSGTGYGYTF
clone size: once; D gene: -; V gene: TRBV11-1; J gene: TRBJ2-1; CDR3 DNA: TGTGCCAGCAGCTTAAGCGTTGTGGCGGATAATGAGCAGTTCTTC; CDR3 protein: CASSLSVVADNEQFF
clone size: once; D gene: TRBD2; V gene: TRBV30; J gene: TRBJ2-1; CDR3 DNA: TGTGCCTGGAGTGTACTTAGCGGGGGGGCCGGAGAGCAGTTCTTC; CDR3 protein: CAWSVLSGGAGEQFF
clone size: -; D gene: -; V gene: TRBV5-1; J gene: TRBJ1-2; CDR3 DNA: TGCGCCAGCAGCTTGCTATTGGACACACTGGGCTACACCTTC; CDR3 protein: CASSLLLDTLGYTF
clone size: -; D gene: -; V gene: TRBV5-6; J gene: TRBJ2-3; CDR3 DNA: TGTGCCAGCAGCTTGTTGCTTCAGGATACGCAGTATTTT; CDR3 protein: CASSLLLQDTQYF
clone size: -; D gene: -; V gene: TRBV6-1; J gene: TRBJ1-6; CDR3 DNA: TGTGCCACCGGAGGGGTGGAAAATTCACCCCTCCACTTT; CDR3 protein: CATGGVENSPLHF
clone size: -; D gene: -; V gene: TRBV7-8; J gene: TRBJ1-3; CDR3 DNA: TGTGCCAGCAGCTTGACAGTAAATAGCAACACCATATATTTT; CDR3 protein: CASSLTVNSNTIYF
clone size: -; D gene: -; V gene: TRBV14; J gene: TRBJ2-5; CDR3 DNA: TGTGCCAGCAGTCTTCATACTGGACATAAAGAGACCCAGTACTTC; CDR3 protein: CASSLHTGHKETQYF
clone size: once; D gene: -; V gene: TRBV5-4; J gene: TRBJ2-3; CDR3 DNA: TGTGCCAGCAGCCTTGGGCAGGCGGCAGATACGCAGTATTTT; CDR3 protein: CASSLGQAADTQYF
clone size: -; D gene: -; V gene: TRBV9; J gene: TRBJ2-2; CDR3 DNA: TGTGCCAGCAGCGTAGACGGGGAGCTGTTTTTT; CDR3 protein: CASSVDGELFF
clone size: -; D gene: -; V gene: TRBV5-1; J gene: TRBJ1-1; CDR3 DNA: TGCGCCAGCAGCCCCTCCATGAACACTGAAGCTTTCTTT; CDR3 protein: CASSPSMNTEAFF